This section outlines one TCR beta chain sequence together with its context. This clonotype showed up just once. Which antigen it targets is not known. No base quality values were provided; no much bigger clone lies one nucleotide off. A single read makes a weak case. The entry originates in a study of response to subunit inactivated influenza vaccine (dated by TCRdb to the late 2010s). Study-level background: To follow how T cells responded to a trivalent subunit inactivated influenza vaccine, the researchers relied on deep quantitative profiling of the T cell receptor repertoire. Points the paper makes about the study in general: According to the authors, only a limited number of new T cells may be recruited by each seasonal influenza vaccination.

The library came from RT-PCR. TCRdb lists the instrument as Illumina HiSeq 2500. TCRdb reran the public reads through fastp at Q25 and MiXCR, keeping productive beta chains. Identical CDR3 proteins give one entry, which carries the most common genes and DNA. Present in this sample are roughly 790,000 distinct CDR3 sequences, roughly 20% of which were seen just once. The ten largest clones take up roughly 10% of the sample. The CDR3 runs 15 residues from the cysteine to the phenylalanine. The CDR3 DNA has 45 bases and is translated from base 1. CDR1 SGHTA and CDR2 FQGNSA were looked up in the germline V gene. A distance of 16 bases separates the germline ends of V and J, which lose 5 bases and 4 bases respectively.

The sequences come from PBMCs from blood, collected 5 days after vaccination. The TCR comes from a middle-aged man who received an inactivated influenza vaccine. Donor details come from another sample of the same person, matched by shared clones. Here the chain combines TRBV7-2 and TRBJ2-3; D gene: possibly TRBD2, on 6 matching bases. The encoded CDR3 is CASSAGPLRADTQYF. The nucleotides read TGTGCCAGCAGCGCGGGACCCCTCAGGGCAGATACGCAGTATTTT.